This T cell receptor beta chain was captured by sequencing in a study of blood T cell repertoires in COVID-19. Study in general: The United States, Italy and Spain supplied acute and convalescent COVID-19 samples. Sources were T cells, B-cell-depleted T cells, or PBMCs; the material itself was cDNA or gDNA.

Per the original methods: Estimation of nucleated cell counts was performed using reference gene primer amplification. TCRdb's table, derived via immunoSEQ multiplex PCR, lists solely in-frame clones and lacks some. V and J calls and clone size come straight from that table; D and trimming were deduced from the DNA. Here the sample spans some 390,000 clones, 85% to 90% being singletons. The CDR3 runs to 15 residues. Germline lookup yields CDR1 SEHNR and CDR2 FQNEAQ (reference sequence). Trimming shortened V by 0 bases and J by 10 bases, and 13 bases separated the two germline ends. This clone has more than one count but fewer than ten.

The chain employs TRBV7-9 and TRBJ1-6; D is ambiguous. Sequences were obtained from peripheral blood. This clonotype originated in a human donor in a cohort sampled during active COVID-19. DNA for the CDR3: TGTGCCAGCAGCTTAGCGCTGGGGAGCCCATCACCCCTCCACTTT. It specifies CASSLALGSPSPLHF.